Sequencing of this TCR beta chain was carried out in a study of blood T cell repertoires in COVID-19. Whole-study context: Acute and convalescent COVID-19 samples came from the United States, Italy and Spain.

Everyone who took part was roughly 18 to 100 years old, and they came from 24 US areas. Cohort allocation depended upon clinical history that participants reported. Original handling: Scientists estimated how many nucleated cells there were by amplifying reference gene primers. Profiled with immunoSEQ multiplex PCR; TCRdb holds only in-frame clones, not every one. From that table come the V and J calls and clone size; the DNA was used to work out D and trimming. The table lists around 130,000 clones, 84% of them singletons, with 3% to 3.5% in the top ten. The CDR3 runs to 14 residues. Trimming stripped 6 bases from V and 7 bases from J, with 18 bases between. Germline lookup yields CDR1 WSHSY and CDR2 SAAADI.

The sample consisted of PBMCs or T cells enriched from blood (not recorded which). This receptor was obtained from a woman between 45 and 65 years old with acute COVID-19. The chain couples TRBV10-2 to TRBJ1-1, with D tentatively TRBD1 (6 bases). This CDR3 reads CASRDLGTGSEAFF. Written as DNA, the CDR3 is TGCGCCAGCAGAGACCTTGGTACAGGGAGTGAAGCTTTCTTT.